The clone carrying this T cell receptor (beta chain) is medium-sized by share. Its antigen is currently unknown. Over 160 million TCR-beta sequences from 15-18 subjects were obtained in each sequencing run. TCRdb re-analysed the 5' RACE reads in MiXCR, keeping a single row per CDR3 protein. The table includes roughly 38,000 distinct CDR3 sequences, almost 7.5% detected once. Libraries used 2 million unsorted PBMCs kept frozen in RNAlater. The CDR3 has 13 residues. Germline-derived CDR1 and CDR2 are MNHNY and SVGAGI (reference sequence). V was clipped by 3 bases and J by 1 base, with 6 bases between them. The sample originates from a study of neurological immune-mediated disorders. Study results and caveats: Sharing of CDR3 amino acid sequences among expanded clones across subjects was absent, suggesting private repertoires in all groups.

The chain carries TRBV6-6 and TRBJ1-1; D is uncertain. What was sequenced was PBMCs. The TCR originated in a woman in her 40s in good health. CDR3 in DNA: TGTGCCAGCAGTTATAAGGAGAACACTGAAGCTTTCTTT. Amino acid sequence: CASSYKENTEAFF.